The rows below give T cell receptor beta chains drawn from one sample of a study of OX40 agonist ivuxolimab in advanced cancers. Method: immunoSEQ multiplex PCR; TCRdb's copy keeps in-frame clones and lacks some. The table lists nearly 60,000 clones, roughly four fifths of them singletons. The source was CD4+ or CD8+ T cells sorted from blood, collected in a trial of the OX40 agonist ivuxolimab. The receptors here all came from an adult with an advanced solid tumor such as melanoma, head and neck, liver or kidney cancer. The CDR3 runs from the conserved cysteine through the conserved F or W. D genes are given only for firm matches. Not every row has a clone size; where given, it reads once, few, many or a size class.

clone_size | d_call | j_call | v_call | cdr3_aa | cdr3_nt
NA | TRBD1 | TRBJ1-6 | TRBV5-1 | CASSLTGQGFNSPLHF | TGCGCCAGCAGCCTGACGGGACAGGGGTTCAATTCACCCCTCCACTTT
NA | NA | TRBJ2-1 | TRBV28 | CASTGLSSYNEQFF | TGTGCCAGCACGGGTTTGAGCTCCTACAATGAGCAGTTCTTC
NA | NA | TRBJ2-3 | TRBV18 | CASSVGLSDTDTQYF | TGTGCCAGCTCGGTCGGACTATCAGACACAGATACGCAGTATTTT
NA | NA | TRBJ1-5 | TRBV18 | CASSPQGKSNQPQHF | TGTGCCAGCTCACCGCAGGGTAAAAGCAATCAGCCCCAGCATTTT
NA | NA | TRBJ2-1 | TRBV11-2 | CASSLERIYNEQFF | TGTGCCAGCAGCTTAGAAAGAATCTACAATGAGCAGTTCTTC
NA | NA | TRBJ2-2 | TRBV19 | CASSASLGSTGELFF | TGTGCCAGTAGTGCCTCCCTCGGGTCCACCGGGGAGCTGTTTTTT
NA | TRBD2 | TRBJ2-1 | TRBV7-8 | CASSIRTSGGHSSYNEQFF | TGTGCCAGCAGCATCAGGACTAGCGGGGGACACAGCTCCTACAATGAGCAGTTCTTC
NA | NA | TRBJ2-5 | TRBV7-2 | CASSLSGTRAETQYF | TGTGCCAGCAGCTTATCCGGGACTCGGGCAGAGACCCAGTACTTC
NA | NA | TRBJ2-3 | TRBV7-9 | CASSYSTDTQYF | TGTGCCAGCAGCTATAGCACAGATACGCAGTATTTT
NA | NA | TRBJ1-5 | TRBV7-2 | CASGSGEFLQPQHF | TGTGCCAGCGGCTCAGGGGAGTTTTTGCAGCCCCAGCATTTT
NA | TRBD1 | TRBJ1-1 | TRBV11-2 | CASSFTGGSEAFF | TGTGCCAGCAGCTTTACAGGGGGCTCTGAAGCTTTCTTT
NA | NA | TRBJ1-6 | TRBV6-5 | CASRPPGYNSPLHF | TGTGCCAGCAGACCCCCGGGGTATAATTCACCCCTCCACTTT
NA | TRBD1 | TRBJ1-3 | TRBV11-2 | CASSLGQAPSGNTIYF | TGTGCCAGCAGCTTGGGACAGGCGCCCTCTGGAAACACCATATATTTT
NA | TRBD1 | TRBJ1-1 | TRBV19 | CASSPRAGGTEAFF | TGTGCCAGTAGTCCCCGGGCAGGGGGCACTGAAGCTTTCTTT
NA | NA | TRBJ2-3 | TRBV4-1 | CASSQGTATLGTQYF | TGCGCCAGCAGCCAAGGGACAGCGACCCTGGGTACGCAGTATTTT
NA | TRBD2 | TRBJ2-2 | TRBV6-1 | CASGRGAQTGELFF | TGTGCCAGCGGGCGGGGGGCGCAAACCGGGGAGCTGTTTTTT
NA | NA | TRBJ1-2 | TRBV11-2 | CASSSIRDNLNYGYTF | TGTGCCAGCAGCTCCATCCGGGACAATCTTAACTATGGCTACACCTTC
NA | TRBD1 | TRBJ1-2 | TRBV6-1 | CASSENRGLSYGYTF | TGTGCCAGCAGTGAAAACAGGGGACTTAGCTATGGCTACACCTTC
NA | NA | TRBJ1-1 | TRBV7-2 | CASSLAHIQGTEAFF | TGTGCCAGCAGCTTAGCTCATATTCAGGGCACAGAAGCTTTCTTT
NA | TRBD1 | TRBJ1-2 | TRBV5-1 | CASSSSGGRNGYTF | TGCGCCAGCAGTTCATCAGGGGGGCGTAATGGCTACACCTTC
once | NA | TRBJ1-1 | TRBV5-1 | CASRGHENTEAFF | TGCGCCAGCCGGGGACACGAAAACACTGAAGCTTTCTTT
NA | NA | TRBJ1-5 | TRBV6-6 | CASGPNQPQHF | TGTGCCAGCGGCCCCAATCAGCCCCAGCATTTT